The present entry profiles one T cell receptor (beta chain) with its context. The sample originates from a study of blood T cell repertoires in COVID-19. The wider study: PBMCs, B-cell-depleted T cells, or T cells were the source of the cDNA or gDNA that made up the material.

This table comes from immunoSEQ multiplex PCR, and its TCRdb copy is limited to in-frame clones, with some not included. The sample has tens of thousands of clones, 87% seen once. V was clipped by 6 bases and J by 0 bases; unmatched bases: 4. Per germline, CDR1 SNHLY and CDR2 FYNNEI. This CDR3 is 14 amino acids long. The source of this sequence is a woman aged 80 or over with active or convalescent COVID-19. The rearrangement uses TRBV2 and TRBJ1-2; 7 positions match TRBD1. Sequencing was performed on peripheral blood. The CDR3 coding sequence is TGTGCCAGCAGCCGGGACAGCGCTAACTATGGCTACACCTTC. It yields the protein CASSRDSANYGYTF. Filled out from reference TRBV2 and TRBJ1-2, the complete variable domain reads EPEVTQTPSHQVTQMGQEVILRCVPISNHLYFYWYRQILGQKVEFLVSFYNNEISEKSEIFDDQFSVERPDGSNFTLKIRSTKLEDSAMYFCASSRDSANYGYTFGSGTRLTVV.